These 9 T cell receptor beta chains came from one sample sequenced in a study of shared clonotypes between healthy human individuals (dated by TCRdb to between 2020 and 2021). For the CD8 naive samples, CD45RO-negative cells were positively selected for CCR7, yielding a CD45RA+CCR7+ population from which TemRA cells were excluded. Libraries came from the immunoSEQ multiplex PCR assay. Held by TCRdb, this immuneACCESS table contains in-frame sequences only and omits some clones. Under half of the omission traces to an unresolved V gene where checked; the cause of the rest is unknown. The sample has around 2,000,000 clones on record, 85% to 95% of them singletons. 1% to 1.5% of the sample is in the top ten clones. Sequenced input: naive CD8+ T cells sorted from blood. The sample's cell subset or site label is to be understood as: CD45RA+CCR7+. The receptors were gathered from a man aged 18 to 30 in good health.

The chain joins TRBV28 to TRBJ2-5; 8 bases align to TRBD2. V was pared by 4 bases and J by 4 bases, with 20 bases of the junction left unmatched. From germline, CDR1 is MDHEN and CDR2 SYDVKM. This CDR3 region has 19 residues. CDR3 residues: CASSYPPIAQRGIAETQYF. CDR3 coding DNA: TGTGCCAGCAGTTACCCTCCCATTGCTCAGCGGGGGATAGCAGAGACCCAGTACTTC.

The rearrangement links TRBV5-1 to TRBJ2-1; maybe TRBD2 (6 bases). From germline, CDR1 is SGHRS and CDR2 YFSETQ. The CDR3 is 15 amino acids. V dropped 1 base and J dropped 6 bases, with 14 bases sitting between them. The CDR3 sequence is CASSLMGGGANEQFF. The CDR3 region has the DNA TGCGCCAGCAGCTTGATGGGCGGAGGGGCCAATGAGCAGTTCTTC.

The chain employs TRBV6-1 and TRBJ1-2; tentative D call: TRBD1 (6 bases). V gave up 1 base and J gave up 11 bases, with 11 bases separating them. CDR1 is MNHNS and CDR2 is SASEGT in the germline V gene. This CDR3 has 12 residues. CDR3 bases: TGTGCCAGCAGTGAAGGGGAGGGGGTGTACACCTTC. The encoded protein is CASSEGEGVYTF.

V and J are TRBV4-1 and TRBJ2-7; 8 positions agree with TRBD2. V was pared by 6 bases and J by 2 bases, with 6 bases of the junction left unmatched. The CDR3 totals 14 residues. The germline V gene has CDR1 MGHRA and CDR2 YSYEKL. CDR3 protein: CASSSGIPPYEQYF. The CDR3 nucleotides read TGCGCCAGCAGTAGCGGGATTCCCCCCTACGAGCAGTACTTC.

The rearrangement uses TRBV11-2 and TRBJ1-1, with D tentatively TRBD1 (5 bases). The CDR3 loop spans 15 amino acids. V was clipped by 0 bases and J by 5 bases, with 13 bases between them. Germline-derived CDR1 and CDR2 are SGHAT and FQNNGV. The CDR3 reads CASSLETEGNTEAFF. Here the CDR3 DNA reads TGTGCCAGCAGCTTAGAAACAGAGGGGAATACTGAAGCTTTCTTT. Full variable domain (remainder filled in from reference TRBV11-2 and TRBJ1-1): EAGVAQSPRYKIIEKRQSVAFWCNPISGHATLYWYQQILGQGPKLLIQFQNNGVVDDSQLPKDRFSAERLKGVDSTLKIQPAKLEDSAVYLCASSLETEGNTEAFFGQGTRLTVV.

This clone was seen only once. DNA of the CDR3: TGTGCCAGCAGCTCCTTCGTGGGGGTAGGAAACACCATATATTTT. Protein sequence: CASSSFVGVGNTIYF. The rearrangement uses TRBV7-9 and TRBJ1-3; maybe TRBD1 (5 bases). The length of the CDR3 is 15 residues. Looked up from germline, CDR1 is SEHNR and CDR2 is FQNEAQ (reference sequence). V lost 4 bases to trimming and J lost 4 bases, with 14 bases between them.

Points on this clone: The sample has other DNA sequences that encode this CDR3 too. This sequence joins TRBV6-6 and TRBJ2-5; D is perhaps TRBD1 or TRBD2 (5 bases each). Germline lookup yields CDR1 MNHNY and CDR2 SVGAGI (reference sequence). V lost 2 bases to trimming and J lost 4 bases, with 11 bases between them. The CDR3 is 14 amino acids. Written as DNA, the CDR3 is TGTGCCAGCAGTTACATGGGGGTGGGAGAGACCCAGTACTTC. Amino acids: CASSYMGVGETQYF.

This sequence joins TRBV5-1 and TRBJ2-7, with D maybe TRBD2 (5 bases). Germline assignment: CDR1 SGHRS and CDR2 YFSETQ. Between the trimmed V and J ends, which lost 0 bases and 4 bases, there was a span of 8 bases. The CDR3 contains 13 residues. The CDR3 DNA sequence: TGCGCCAGCAGCTTGGAGCGGAAATACGAGCAGTACTTC. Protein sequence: CASSLERKYEQYF. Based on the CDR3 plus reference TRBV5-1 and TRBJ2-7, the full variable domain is KAGVTQTPRYLIKTRGQQVTLSCSPISGHRSVSWYQQTPGQGLQFLFEYFSETQRNKGNFPGRFSGRQFSNSRSEMNVSTLELGDSALYLCASSLERKYEQYFGPGTRLTVT.

The DNA of the CDR3 is TGTGCCAGTAGACTTCATACCGACGGGCGAGGAGCTTTCTTT. The encoded protein is CASRLHTDGRGAFF. The chain uses TRBV19 and TRBJ1-1; D gene unclear. The germline V and J ends were trimmed by 6 bases and 10 bases, with 21 bases remaining between them. Germline values: CDR1 LNHDA, CDR2 SQIVND (reference sequence). The CDR3 is 14 amino acids.